This entry lists 30 T cell receptor beta chains sequenced from one sample in a study of shared clonotypes between healthy human individuals. Repertoires were generated with immunoSEQ multiplex PCR, while TCRdb's copy carries only in-frame clones and drops some. The repertoire holds approximately 1.4 million clones, with approximately 98% as singletons. The sample was naive CD4+ T cells sorted from blood. Subset meaning: CD45RA+ positively selected. All receptors derive from a man aged 30 to 39 in good health.

This clone was picked up one time. The J gene is TRBJ2-7, the V gene TRBV5-1, with 14 bases matching TRBD2. From germline, CDR1 is SGHRS and CDR2 YFSETQ. The CDR3 totals 17 residues. After removal of 2 bases from V and 5 bases from J, the junction contained 9 bases not matched to a gene. The CDR3 sequence: CASSLGLAGGLYNEQYF. CDR3 DNA: TGCGCCAGCAGCTTAGGACTAGCGGGAGGTCTGTACAACGAGCAGTACTTC.

This chain connects TRBV10-2 to TRBJ1-4; tentative D call: TRBD1 (5 bases). Germline assignment: CDR1 WSHSY and CDR2 SAAADI. The CDR3 is 15 residues long. V was cut by 3 bases and J by 8 bases, with 16 bases left in between. CDR3 in amino acids: CASSDFTPGREKLFF. The CDR3 DNA is TGCGCCAGCAGTGACTTCACCCCGGGACGGGAAAAACTGTTTTTT.

Notes on this clone: Other DNA sequences in the sample encode the same CDR3. The CDR3 region is CASRVGETQYF. Here the CDR3 DNA reads TGTGCCAGTCGAGTAGGAGAGACCCAGTACTTC. The genes are TRBV19 and TRBJ2-5; D is uncertain. CDR3 length equals 11 residues. With 8 bases removed from V and 4 bases from J, the gap between germline ends came to 8 bases. Per the germline V gene, CDR1 is LNHDA and CDR2 is SQIVND (reference sequence).

The chain is built from TRBV5-5 and TRBJ2-1, with D unclear. This CDR3 comprises 13 residues. Trimming cost V 0 bases and J 4 bases, with 5 bases left between them. CDR1 SGHKS and CDR2 YYEKEE come from the germline V gene (reference sequence). The CDR3 protein is CASSLVLYNEQFF. DNA for the CDR3: TGTGCCAGCAGCTTGGTCCTGTACAATGAGCAGTTCTTC. Looking up the rest from reference TRBV5-5 and TRBJ2-1 gives the full variable domain: DAGVTQSPTHLIKTRGQQVTLRCSPISGHKSVSWYQQVLGQGPQFIFQYYEKEERGRGNFPDRFSARQFPNYSSELNVNALLLGDSALYLCASSLVLYNEQFFGPGTRLTVL.

This clone was seen just once. The rearrangement links TRBV10-3 to TRBJ2-6; 7 bases align to TRBD2. The CDR3 has 17 amino acids. The V gene's germline CDR1 is ENHRY and CDR2 SYGVKD. Losses at the gene ends were 5 bases for V and 0 bases for J; bases not matched to a gene: 7. CDR3: CAISHGLVGSGANVLTF. The DNA for the CDR3 is TGTGCCATCAGTCACGGACTAGTAGGCTCTGGGGCCAACGTCCTGACTTTC.

This sequence joins TRBV11-3 and TRBJ2-2, with TRBD2 matching 7 bases. V lost 7 bases, J lost 6 bases, and 8 bases stayed unmatched. The CDR3 consists of 14 residues. The V gene's germline CDR1 is SGHNT and CDR2 YENEEA. CDR3 residues: CASTVRAGAGELFF. CDR3 sequence (DNA): TGTGCCAGCACCGTTCGGGCGGGAGCCGGGGAGCTGTTTTTT.

The chain employs TRBV6-1 and TRBJ1-4, with 9 bases identical to TRBD1. The germline V gene has CDR1 MNHNS and CDR2 SASEGT. The J segment lost 8 bases and the V segment lost 5 bases, leaving 6 bases of the junction unmatched. The CDR3 runs to 14 residues. CDR3 protein: CASSRPTGGEKLFF. The CDR3 coding sequence is TGTGCCAGCAGTCGCCCCACAGGGGGCGAAAAACTGTTTTTT.

This clone was observed a single time. The chain links TRBV7-9 to TRBJ1-5; TRBD1 is a possible D gene (5 bases). Trimming removed 5 bases at V and 9 bases at J, with 20 bases between. The CDR3 has 15 amino acids. The germline gives CDR1 SEHNR, CDR2 FQNEAQ (reference sequence). The CDR3 DNA follows: TGTGCCAGCAGCCTCGGGGCGGCGGCTCAAGGGCCCCAGCATTTT. It encodes CASSLGAAAQGPQHF.

This clone has just one count. This chain connects TRBV10-3 to TRBJ2-1, with 11 bases fitting TRBD2. Germline CDR1 and CDR2: ENHRY and SYGVKD. This CDR3 is 17 amino acids long. J was trimmed by 9 bases and V by 0 bases; bases with no gene match: 10. CDR3 sequence: CAISESYAGTSGGEQFF. CDR3 nucleotide sequence: TGTGCCATCAGTGAGTCGTATGCGGGGACTAGCGGAGGTGAGCAGTTCTTC.

Worth noting for this clone: Other DNA variants within this sample encode the same CDR3. The chain links TRBV27 to TRBJ2-7; TRBD2 agrees at 8 bases. CDR3 length equals 13 residues. V shed 8 bases and J 2 bases; nucleotides not matched to a gene: 5. Germline V CDR1 and CDR2: MNHEY, SMNVEV (reference sequence). CDR3 loop: CASRTSGTYEQYF. The CDR3 bases are TGTGCCAGCCGTACTAGCGGAACCTACGAGCAGTACTTC.

The chain combines TRBV28 with TRBJ1-5; TRBD1 agrees at 8 bases. V lost 4 bases, J lost 4 bases, and 6 bases stayed unmatched. Germline CDR1 reads MDHEN; CDR2 reads SYDVKM. The CDR3 covers 15 residues. CDR3 nucleotide sequence: TGTGCCAGCAGTTCCCGACAGGGGTATAATCAGCCCCAGCATTTT. Protein sequence: CASSSRQGYNQPQHF.

The chain combines TRBV5-4 with TRBJ1-1; D unresolved. The V end lost 4 bases, the J end lost 5 bases, and 15 bases lay between the germline ends. The CDR3 runs to 14 residues. Germline-derived CDR1 and CDR2 are SGHNT and YYREEE (reference sequence). CDR3 sequence (DNA): TGTGCCAGCAGCGATCGAGGCGTCCGGACTGAAGCTTTCTTT. This encodes CASSDRGVRTEAFF.

This clone was counted once. This chain uses TRBV27 with TRBJ2-3, with 7 bases that match TRBD1. V lost 6 bases and J lost 1; bases outside the gene matches: 7. Germline V gives CDR1 MNHEY, CDR2 SMNVEV (reference sequence). The CDR3 covers 15 residues. Here the CDR3 DNA reads TGTGCCAGCAGCACTAGACAGGGAGGCACAGATACGCAGTATTTT. Its protein is CASSTRQGGTDTQYF.

This clone was seen only once. This chain links TRBV7-3 with TRBJ2-7; 11 bases are shared with TRBD1. The CDR3 sequence is 17 residues long. From germline, CDR1 is SGHTA and CDR2 FQGTGA. J was trimmed by 4 bases and V by 4 bases; bases with no gene match: 12. CDR3 sequence: CASSSQGQGGPQYEQYF. The DNA of the CDR3 is TGTGCCAGCAGCTCCCAGGGACAGGGGGGACCCCAGTACGAGCAGTACTTC. Based on the CDR3 plus reference TRBV7-3 and TRBJ2-7, the full variable domain is GAGVSQTPSNKVTEKGKYVELRCDPISGHTALYWYRQSLGQGPEFLIYFQGTGAADDSGLPNDRFFAVRPEGSVSTLKIQRTERGDSAVYLCASSSQGQGGPQYEQYFGPGTRLTVT.

This chain links TRBV19 with TRBJ2-5, with D tentatively TRBD1 (7 bases). Per germline, CDR1 LNHDA and CDR2 SQIVND (reference sequence). Trimming stripped 1 base from V and 2 bases from J, with 11 bases between. The CDR3 loop spans 15 amino acids. In DNA form, the CDR3 reads TGTGCCAGTAGTATAGGCAGGGGGAGGCAAGAGACCCAGTACTTC. This gives the protein CASSIGRGRQETQYF.

As concerns this clone: Additional DNA sequences in this sample encode the identical CDR3. The chain is built from TRBV27 and TRBJ2-1, with D unresolved. V lost 0 bases and J 6 bases, leaving 6 bases between the germline ends. Looked up from germline, CDR1 is MNHEY and CDR2 is SMNVEV (reference sequence). This CDR3 is 13 amino acids long. This chain's CDR3 is CASSLSGRNEQFF. CDR3 in DNA: TGTGCCAGCAGTTTATCGGGCCGCAATGAGCAGTTCTTC.

This clone is a singleton in its sample. V gene TRBV10-1 combines with J gene TRBJ1-3; no clear D. The germline CDR1 and CDR2 sequences are WNHNN and SYGVQD (reference sequence). The CDR3 loop spans 16 amino acids. V was clipped by 0 bases and J by 2 bases, with 11 bases between them. CDR3 DNA: TGCGCCAGCAGTGAGTCAAAAATCCCCACTGGAAACACCATATATTTT. It codes for CASSESKIPTGNTIYF.

The CDR3 bases are TGTGCAGAGAGCGGGGTAAAAACAGATACGCAGTATTTT. Translation gives CAESGVKTDTQYF. The chain has TRBV30 and TRBJ2-3; 7 bases line up with TRBD2. The CDR3 is 13 amino acids. Looked up from germline, CDR1 is GTSNPN and CDR2 is SVGIG (reference sequence).

This clone came up once. V and J are TRBV18 and TRBJ2-7, with a weak D call TRBD1 (6 bases). The CDR3 spans 16 residues. The germline V and J ends were trimmed by 0 bases and 3 bases, with 15 bases remaining between them. CDR1 and CDR2 (germline): KGHSH, LQKENI. CDR3 amino acids: CASSPPSRGPHYEQYF. The DNA for the CDR3 is TGTGCCAGCTCACCACCCTCCAGGGGTCCGCACTACGAGCAGTACTTC.

This sequence joins TRBV29-1 and TRBJ2-7; possibly TRBD2 for D (5 bases). The V gene lost 7 bases and the J gene lost 3 bases, with 13 bases spanning the gap. Germline V gene data show CDR1 as SQVTM and CDR2 as ANQGSEA. The CDR3 is 12 residues long. DNA for the CDR3: TGCAGCGCTAGGACTTCAATCTACGAGCAGTACTTC. Encoded protein: CSARTSIYEQYF.

The chain joins TRBV5-4 to TRBJ2-1, with 13 bases lining up with TRBD2. Germline CDR1 reads SGHNT; CDR2 reads YYREEE (reference sequence). The CDR3 runs to 18 residues. The V and J ends lost 0 bases and 3 bases, in that order; junction bases with no gene match: 6. The CDR3 region is CASSLDLRTSGGYNEQFF. The DNA of the CDR3 is TGTGCCAGCAGCTTGGACCTTCGGACTAGCGGGGGCTACAATGAGCAGTTCTTC.

In its sample, this clone was seen once. The rearrangement links TRBV6-6 to TRBJ2-3, with D tentatively TRBD2 (6 bases). V was trimmed by 0 bases and J by 3 bases, leaving 10 bases between them. Per the germline V gene, CDR1 is MNHNY and CDR2 is SVGAGI (reference sequence). This CDR3 has 15 residues. The CDR3 region has the DNA TGTGCCAGCAGTTACTCGAGACTAGGTACAGATACGCAGTATTTT. This sequence encodes CASSYSRLGTDTQYF.

V and J are TRBV5-1 and TRBJ2-5, with no clear D. The CDR3 sequence is 14 residues long. Germline V lookup: CDR1 SGHRS, CDR2 YFSETQ. V shed 4 bases and J shed 2 bases, with 12 bases lying between them. CDR3 loop: CASSPRQAQETQYF. Written as DNA, the CDR3 is TGCGCCAGCAGCCCGCGCCAGGCTCAAGAGACCCAGTACTTC.

The genes are TRBV29-1 and TRBJ2-5, with 7 bases that match TRBD1. V lost 6 bases to trimming and J lost 4 bases; unmatched junction nucleotides: 8. From germline, CDR1 is SQVTM and CDR2 ANQGSEA. This CDR3 region has 13 residues. CDR3 amino acids: CSVGTVRGETQYF. CDR3 DNA sequence: TGCAGCGTAGGGACAGTCCGGGGAGAGACCCAGTACTTC.

Points on this clone: Other DNA sequences of this sample code for an identical CDR3. This chain uses TRBV15 with TRBJ2-1; TRBD2 aligns across 11 bases. Germline CDR1 is LNHNV and CDR2 is YYDKDF (reference sequence). After removal of 4 bases from V and 5 bases from J, the junction contained 4 bases not matched to a gene. This CDR3 contains 15 residues. For the CDR3, the DNA is TGTGCCACCAGCACCGGGACTAGCGGTAACAATGAGCAGTTCTTC. As protein: CATSTGTSGNNEQFF.

The rearrangement links TRBV27 to TRBJ2-7; D remains ambiguous. Trimming left V 6 bases short and J 0 bases short, with 9 bases between. The CDR3 is 13 amino acids. CDR1 is MNHEY and CDR2 is SMNVEV in the germline V gene (reference sequence). The CDR3 region has the DNA TGTGCCAGCAGCCGCACAAACTCCTACGAGCAGTACTTC. Its translation is CASSRTNSYEQYF.

The count of this clone is one. The chain is built from TRBV7-2 and TRBJ1-4; 7 bases align to TRBD1. Per germline, CDR1 SGHTA and CDR2 FQGNSA. The CDR3 contains 15 residues. V trimming: 4 bases; J trimming: 8 bases; junction bases outside the gene matches: 10. The CDR3 DNA reads as TGTGCCAGCAGCTCCCTGACAGGGAATGGGGAAAAACTGTTTTTT. Translation: CASSSLTGNGEKLFF.

Note on this clone: The identical CDR3 is also encoded by other nucleotide sequences in the sample. The CDR3 is CASSLGVTYEQYF. As DNA, the CDR3 is TGTGCCAGCAGCTTAGGAGTTACCTACGAGCAGTACTTC. The chain employs TRBV7-9 and TRBJ2-7; D not resolved. This CDR3 has 13 residues. V lost 1 base and J lost 2, with 6 bases in between. Germline CDR1 is SEHNR and CDR2 is FQNEAQ (reference sequence).

The chain uses TRBV15 and TRBJ2-5; 12 bases fit TRBD1. Germline assignment: CDR1 LNHNV and CDR2 YYDKDF (reference sequence). V shed 1 base and J 4 bases; nucleotides not matched to a gene: 16. There are 20 residues in the CDR3. CDR3 DNA sequence: TGTGCCACCAGCAGAGGATACCGGGACAGGGGGCTCGGGACTCCAGAGACCCAGTACTTC. Amino acids: CATSRGYRDRGLGTPETQYF. Complete variable domain (other parts from reference TRBV15 and TRBJ2-5): DAMVIQNPRYQVTQFGKPVTLSCSQTLNHNVMYWYQQKSSQAPKLLFHYYDKDFNNEADTPDNFQSRRPNTSFCFLDIRSPGLGDTAMYLCATSRGYRDRGLGTPETQYFGPGTRLLVL.

The chain combines TRBV18 with TRBJ2-7, with a possible D match to TRBD2 (7 bases). Germline CDR1 KGHSH, CDR2 LQKENI. The CDR3 loop spans 19 amino acids. V lost 3 bases to trimming and J lost 2 bases, with 26 bases between them. The chain's CDR3 is CASSPEPGTGPGGPYEQYF. Written as DNA, the CDR3 is TGTGCCAGCTCACCGGAACCAGGCACAGGCCCCGGGGGGCCCTACGAGCAGTACTTC.